A single sample is the source of the 8 T cell receptor beta chains below, sequenced in a study of Ad26.COV2.S vaccination and SARS-CoV-2 variants. The data were produced by immunoSEQ multiplex PCR, yet TCRdb's version contains in-frame clones alone and is incomplete. This table holds roughly 320,000 clones, more than 75% found once. As to treatment: over 15 received Ad26.COV2.S at low or high dose, single or two shots; about 5 received placebo; per-sample allocation not given. Sampling was done on day 63 after the first vaccine or placebo injection. The starting material was peripheral blood, obtained in a trial of Ad26.COV2.S vaccine versus placebo. The receptors derive from a person aged 18 to 59 who received the Ad26.COV2.S COVID-19 vaccine or a placebo.

The chain combines TRBV5-4 with TRBJ1-2; TRBD1 might be the D (6 bases). In germline, CDR1 is SGHNT, CDR2 YYREEE (reference sequence). Trimming removed 4 bases from V and 4 bases from J, with 8 bases in between. The CDR3 extends over 12 amino acids. CDR3 DNA sequence: TGTGCCAGCAGCCTGGACAGCTATGGCTACACCTTC. Its translation: CASSLDSYGYTF.

The chain uses TRBV5-5 and TRBJ2-7; no clear D gene. This CDR3 comprises 15 residues. V lost 4 bases and J 13 bases, leaving 27 bases between the germline ends. The V gene's germline CDR1 is SGHKS and CDR2 YYEKEE (reference sequence). CDR3 residues: CASSPPLRGKLFGYF. The CDR3 region has the DNA TGTGCCAGCAGCCCCCCGCTCAGAGGAAAACTGTTTGGATACTTC.

The V call is TRBV27, the J call TRBJ2-7; D ambiguous. Trimming removed 3 bases from V and 3 bases from J, with 12 bases in between. Looked up from germline, CDR1 is MNHEY and CDR2 is SMNVEV (reference sequence). CDR3 length: 14 amino acids. Here the CDR3 reads CASSFFMGGYEQYF. The CDR3 DNA sequence: TGTGCCAGCAGTTTCTTTATGGGCGGCTACGAGCAGTACTTC.

The chain is built from TRBV30 and TRBJ2-7; 7 nucleotides align to TRBD2. The CDR3 runs 13 residues. J was trimmed by 5 bases and V by 5 bases; bases with no gene match: 9. Germline V gene data show CDR1 as GTSNPN and CDR2 as SVGIG (reference sequence). CDR3 region: CAWSSGGWNEQYF. CDR3 in DNA: TGTGCCTGGTCCTCGGGGGGTTGGAACGAGCAGTACTTC.

The chain couples TRBV20-1 to TRBJ1-1, with D possibly being TRBD1 (5 bases). Germline V gene data show CDR1 as DFQATT and CDR2 as SNEGSKA (reference sequence). The V and J ends lost 2 bases and 9 bases respectively, with 10 bases between them. The CDR3 contains 11 residues. The CDR3 sequence: CSARPGLKAFF. The CDR3 DNA follows: TGCAGTGCTAGACCGGGACTCAAAGCTTTCTTT.

The CDR3 region has the DNA TGTGCCAGTAGCCGATCCATGGAACTTTCCTCTGGAAACACCATATATTTT. It encodes CASSRSMELSSGNTIYF. The chain employs TRBV19 and TRBJ1-3; the D is unclear. The CDR3 consists of 17 residues. CDR1 LNHDA and CDR2 SQIVND come from the germline V gene (reference sequence). V was clipped by 6 bases and J by 0 bases, with 18 bases between them.

The chain recombines TRBV4-3 with TRBJ2-1, with TRBD2 matching 8 bases. This CDR3 region has 16 residues. J gave up 1 base and V 0 bases, and 2 bases lay outside the gene matches. Germline V gene data show CDR1 as LGHNA and CDR2 as YSLEER. The CDR3 spells CASSQDRGGSYNEQFF. CDR3 DNA sequence: TGCGCCAGCAGCCAAGATCGCGGGGGGTCCTACAATGAGCAGTTCTTC.

The V gene is TRBV7-3, the J gene TRBJ2-2, with D possibly TRBD1 on 6 matching bases. Trimming took off 0 bases at V and 5 bases at J, with 16 bases between the two ends. The V gene's germline CDR1 is SGHTA and CDR2 FQGTGA. The CDR3 is 17 residues long. The CDR3 reads CASSLTQRGLRTGELFF. CDR3 sequence (DNA): TGTGCCAGCAGCTTAACGCAAAGGGGGTTGAGGACCGGGGAGCTGTTTTTT.